The clone carrying this TCR beta chain turned up a few times. Lesional scalp punch biopsies and peripheral blood were collected from alopecia areata patients. V was cut by 3 bases and J by 0 bases, with 15 bases left in between. CDR3 length: 17 amino acids. CDR1 is MGHRA, CDR2 YSYEKL, per germline. This record belongs to a study of CD8+ T cells in alopecia areata. Across the whole study: Patients in the treated group were given tofacitinib by mouth, 5 to 10 mg twice a day.

Sequencing relied on a cDNA template that was reverse transcribed from extracted RNA. Sequencing used immunoSEQ multiplex PCR; TCRdb keeps in-frame clones, though not all of them. The table includes roughly 20,000 clones, approximately 70% detected once. This receptor was obtained from a human donor with alopecia areata. The V gene is TRBV4-1, the J gene TRBJ1-5; D remains ambiguous. Sequenced here: skin, sampled at week 0. The CDR3 bases are TGCGCCAGCAGCCAGTCACAAGGCACAGTTAGCAATCAGCCCCAGCATTTT. Amino acids: CASSQSQGTVSNQPQHF.